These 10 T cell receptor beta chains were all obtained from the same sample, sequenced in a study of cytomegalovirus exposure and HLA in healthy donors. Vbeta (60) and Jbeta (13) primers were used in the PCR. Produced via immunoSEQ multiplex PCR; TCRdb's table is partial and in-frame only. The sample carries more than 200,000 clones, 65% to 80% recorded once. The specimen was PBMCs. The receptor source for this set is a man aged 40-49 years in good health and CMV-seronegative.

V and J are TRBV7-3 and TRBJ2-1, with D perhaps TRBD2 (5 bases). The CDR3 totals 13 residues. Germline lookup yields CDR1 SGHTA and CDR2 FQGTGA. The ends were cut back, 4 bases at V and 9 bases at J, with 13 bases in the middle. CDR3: CASSSSSRGEQFF. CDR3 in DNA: TGTGCCAGCAGCTCTAGCTCCCGGGGTGAGCAGTTCTTC.

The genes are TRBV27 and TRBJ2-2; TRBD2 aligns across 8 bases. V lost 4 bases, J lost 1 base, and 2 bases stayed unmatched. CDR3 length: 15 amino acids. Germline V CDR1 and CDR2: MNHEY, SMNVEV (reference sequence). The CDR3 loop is CASSWGLGNTGELFF. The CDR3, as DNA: TGTGCCAGCAGTTGGGGACTAGGGAACACCGGGGAGCTGTTTTTT.

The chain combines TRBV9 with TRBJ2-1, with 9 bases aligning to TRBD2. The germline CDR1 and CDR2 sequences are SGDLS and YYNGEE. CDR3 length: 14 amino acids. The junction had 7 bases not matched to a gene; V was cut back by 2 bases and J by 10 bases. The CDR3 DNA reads TGTGCCAGCAGCGTGGCTAGGACTAGCGTGGAGCAGTTCTTC. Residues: CASSVARTSVEQFF.

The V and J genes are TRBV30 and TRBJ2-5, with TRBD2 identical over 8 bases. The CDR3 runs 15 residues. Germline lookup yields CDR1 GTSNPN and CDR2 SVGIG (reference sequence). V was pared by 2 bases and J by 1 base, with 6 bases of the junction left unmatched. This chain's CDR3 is CAWSRTSGVQETQYF. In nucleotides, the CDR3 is TGTGCCTGGAGTCGTACTAGCGGAGTCCAAGAGACCCAGTACTTC.

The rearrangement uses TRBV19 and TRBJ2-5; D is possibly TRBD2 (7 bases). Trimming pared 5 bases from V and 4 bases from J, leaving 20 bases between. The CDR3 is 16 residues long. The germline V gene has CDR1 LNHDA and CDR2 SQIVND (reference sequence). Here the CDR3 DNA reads TGTGCCAGTAGTCCCCCTCAAGGGGGAGGGCCAGAGACCCAGTACTTC. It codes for CASSPPQGGGPETQYF.

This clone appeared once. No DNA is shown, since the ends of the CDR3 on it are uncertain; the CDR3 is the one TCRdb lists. CDR3 amino acids: CASILGGAHTEAFF. The chain is built from TRBV6-6 and TRBJ1-1. Germline values: CDR1 MNHNY, CDR2 SVGAGI (reference sequence). 14 amino acids form the CDR3, both terminal residues included.

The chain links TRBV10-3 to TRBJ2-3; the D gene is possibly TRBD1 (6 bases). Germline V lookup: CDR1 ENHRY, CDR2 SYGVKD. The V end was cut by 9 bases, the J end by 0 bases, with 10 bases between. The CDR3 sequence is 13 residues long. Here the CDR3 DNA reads TGTGCCATTAACAGGGTTAGCACAGATACGCAGTATTTT. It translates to CAINRVSTDTQYF.

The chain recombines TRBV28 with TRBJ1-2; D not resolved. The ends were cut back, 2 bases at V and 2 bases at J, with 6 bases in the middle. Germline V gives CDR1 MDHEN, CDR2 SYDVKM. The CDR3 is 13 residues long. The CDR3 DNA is TGTGCCAGCAGTTTAGCCGCGAACTATGGCTACACCTTC. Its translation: CASSLAANYGYTF.

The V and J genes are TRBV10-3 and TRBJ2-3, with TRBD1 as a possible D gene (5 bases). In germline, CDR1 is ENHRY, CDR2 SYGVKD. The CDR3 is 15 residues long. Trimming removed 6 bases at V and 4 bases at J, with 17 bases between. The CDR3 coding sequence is TGTGCCATCAGAGACGTAGGGGAAGTTGCAGATACGCAGTATTTT. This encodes CAIRDVGEVADTQYF.

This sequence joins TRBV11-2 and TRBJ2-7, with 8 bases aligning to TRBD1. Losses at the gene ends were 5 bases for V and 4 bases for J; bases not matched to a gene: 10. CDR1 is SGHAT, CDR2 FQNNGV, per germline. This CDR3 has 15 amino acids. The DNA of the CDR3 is TGTGCCAGCAGCCCAGGGGGCCAGGCAAGGTACGAGCAGTACTTC. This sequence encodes CASSPGGQARYEQYF.